These T cell receptor beta chains were read from a single sample in a study of blood T cells in healthy people across ages. TCRdb re-called the 5' RACE reads through MiXCR, storing one row per CDR3 protein. The sample carries around 1,500,000 distinct CDR3 sequences, around 42% recorded once. The sequenced sample consisted of blood. These receptors were obtained from a woman between 18 and 29 years old in good health. Both conserved end residues are part of each CDR3. A D gene is named only where the DNA matches it firmly. The listing skips clone size in some rows; elsewhere it reads once, few, many or a size class.

. | TRBJ2-1 | TRBD2 | TRBV5-1 | TGCGCCAGCAGCTTGGACGGACTAGGAAATGAGCAGTTCTTC | CASSLDGLGNEQFF
. | TRBJ2-4 | TRBD2 | TRBV5-1 | TGCGCCAGCAGCTCCCCGGGGGGTCCTTCCAAAAACATTCAGTACTTC | CASSSPGGPSKNIQYF
few | TRBJ2-7 | . | TRBV15 | TGTGCCACCAGCAGACAGGGGCCCTACGAGCAGTACTTC | CATSRQGPYEQYF
. | TRBJ2-7 | . | TRBV7-2 | TGTGCCAGCAGGACGAGCTCTATTCGCGAGCAGTACTTC | CASRTSSIREQYF
. | TRBJ2-7 | TRBD2 | TRBV20-1 | TGCAGTGCTAGAGATCTGGCGGGAGCGGGATACGAGCAGTACTTC | CSARDLAGAGYEQYF
. | TRBJ2-1 | TRBD2 | TRBV4-1 | TGCGCCAGCAGCCGTAAAAGCGGACTAGCGGACTCCTACAATGAGCAGTTCTTC | CASSRKSGLADSYNEQFF
. | TRBJ1-2 | TRBD1 | TRBV28 | TGTGCCAGCGGGGGCCACGCTCCCGGGACAGGGTTATTCTATGGCTACACCTTC | CASGGHAPGTGLFYGYTF
few | TRBJ1-2 | TRBD1 | TRBV5-5 | TGTGCCAGCAGCTCGACAGGGGAAAGAGGAGGCTACACCTTC | CASSSTGERGGYTF
. | TRBJ2-2 | TRBD1 | TRBV5-1 | TGCGCCAGCGCCGACAGGGTGAGGAACACCGGGGAGCTGTTTTTT | CASADRVRNTGELFF
few | TRBJ2-5 | TRBD2 | TRBV6-1 | TGTGCCAGCAGGTCCTGGGGACTAGCCCAAGAGACCCAGTACTTC | CASRSWGLAQETQYF
. | TRBJ2-6 | . | TRBV10-2 | TGCGCCAGCAGTGAGTCGACGGTGCTAAAGGTCCTCTCTGGGGCCAACGTCCTGACTTTC | CASSESTVLKVLSGANVLTF
. | TRBJ2-5 | TRBD2 | TRBV7-2 | TGTGCCAGCAGCCCCGCGGGACTAGATAACAATGAGCAGTACTTC | CASSPAGLDNNEQYF
. | TRBJ1-2 | . | TRBV7-2 | TGTGCCAGCAGCTCCGGGGCCCTCTACGGCTACACCTTC | CASSSGALYGYTF
. | TRBJ1-2 | TRBD1 | TRBV15 | TGTGCCACCAGCAGAATCGGGACAGGGAGCTCTGGCTACACCTTC | CATSRIGTGSSGYTF
. | TRBJ2-7 | . | TRBV2 | TGTGCCAGCAGTGAAAACCCCTACGAGCAGTACTTC | CASSENPYEQYF
. | TRBJ2-5 | TRBD1 | TRBV5-1 | TGCGCCAGCAGCTTAGAAGGGGGCCAAAGAGGCGAGACCCAGTACTTC | CASSLEGGQRGETQYF
. | TRBJ1-2 | TRBD1 | TRBV24-1 | TGTGCCACCAGTGATGGGACAGTAGGCTATGGCTACACCTTC | CATSDGTVGYGYTF
once | TRBJ2-1 | . | TRBV11-2 | TGTGCCAGCAGCTTAGGGGACCAAGAGACCCAGTTCTTC | CASSLGDQETQFF
. | TRBJ1-1 | . | TRBV5-1 | TGCGTCAGCAGCTTGGGCTCGGGCAGGAACACTGAAGCTTTCTTT | CVSSLGSGRNTEAFF
few | TRBJ2-7 | . | TRBV5-1 | TGCGCCAGCAGCTTGGGTTCGGATAACTACGAGCAGTACTTC | CASSLGSDNYEQYF
. | TRBJ1-1 | . | TRBV9 | TGTGCCAGCAGCGTAGCTACAGGAGGGAGCACTGAAGCTTTCTTT | CASSVATGGSTEAFF
. | TRBJ1-1 | TRBD1 | TRBV6-1 | TGTGCCAGCAGTGAAGGGGGACAGACCACTGAAGCTTTCTTT | CASSEGGQTTEAFF
few | TRBJ2-1 | TRBD2 | TRBV3-1 | TGTGCCAGCCGTGTAGCGGGAGGGAACAATGAGCAGTTCTTC | CASRVAGGNNEQFF
. | TRBJ2-5 | . | TRBV3-1 | TGTGCCAGCAGCGGGTCCCATTCTGAGACCCAGTACTTC | CASSGSHSETQYF
few | TRBJ2-1 | TRBD2 | TRBV15 | TGTGCCACCAGCAGAGAGGAACTAGCGGGAGGATTTTACAATGAGCAGTTCTTC | CATSREELAGGFYNEQFF
few | TRBJ2-7 | . | TRBV29-1 | TGCAGCGTTGGTACAGTCTCCTACAATGAGCAGTACTTC | CSVGTVSYNEQYF
many | TRBJ2-6 | TRBD1 | TRBV4-2 | TGTGCCAGCAGCCAAGGGGGACAGGTCTCCTCTGGGGCCAACGTCCTGACTTTC | CASSQGGQVSSGANVLTF
. | TRBJ1-1 | . | TRBV2 | TGTGCCAGCAGTGAAAGAGGCGGGGCAGCGAACACTGAAGCTTTCTTT | CASSERGGAANTEAFF
. | TRBJ1-1 | . | TRBV20-1 | TGCAGTGCTAGAGATCTTGGGGCAGGAGCTTTCTTT | CSARDLGAGAFF
. | TRBJ1-1 | . | TRBV5-5 | TGTGCCAGCAGCGTGGGGCAGATCACTGAAGCTTTCTTT | CASSVGQITEAFF
. | TRBJ2-7 | TRBD2 | TRBV15 | TGTGCCACTGGGACTAGCTCCTACAATGAGCAGTACTTC | CATGTSSYNEQYF
. | TRBJ2-7 | TRBD1 | TRBV9 | TGTGCCAGCAGCGCCACAGGACAGGGGCAAGAGACCCGGTACTTC | CASSATGQGQETRYF
many | TRBJ2-1 | . | TRBV2 | TGTGCCAGCAGCGGGTTGGGAGACAATGAGCAGTTCTTC | CASSGLGDNEQFF
. | TRBJ2-2 | . | TRBV27 | TGTGCCAGCAGTTTATTAGGCCTAAGCGTGAACACCGGGGAGCTGTTTTTT | CASSLLGLSVNTGELFF
. | TRBJ2-7 | . | TRBV12-3/TRBV12-4 | TGTGCCAGCACCGGCGGCGCAGCAGGCTCCGAGCAGTACTTC | CASTGGAAGSEQYF
. | TRBJ2-3 | . | TRBV4-2 | TGTGCCAGCAGCCAAGTTACTGGAGTAGATACGCAGTATTTT | CASSQVTGVDTQYF
few | TRBJ2-1 | . | TRBV11-2 | TGTGCCAGCAGCTTAGATGGTTTTTGGCAGGTCACCCCCCTAAACTACAATGAGCAGTTCTTC | CASSLDGFWQVTPLNYNEQFF
. | TRBJ2-3 | TRBD2 | TRBV12-3/TRBV12-4 | TGTGCCGGCAGGGACCCGACTAGCGGGAGACTAGATACGCAGTATTTT | CAGRDPTSGRLDTQYF
. | TRBJ2-7 | . | TRBV7-9 | TGTGCCAGCAGCTTACAGGGAGACTACGAGCAGTACTTC | CASSLQGDYEQYF
few | TRBJ1-1 | . | TRBV5-1 | TGCGCCAGCTTTTTGGGGGTTTCGGGCACTGAAGCTTTCTTT | CASFLGVSGTEAFF
few | TRBJ1-2 | . | TRBV12-3/TRBV12-4 | TGTGCCAGCAGAAGAACGACAGACTATGGCTACACCTTC | CASRRTTDYGYTF
few | TRBJ1-1 | . | TRBV6-2/TRBV6-3 | TGTGCCAGCAGTTACCCACCGACAGGAAAAGATGAAGCTTTCTTT | CASSYPPTGKDEAFF
. | TRBJ1-4 | TRBD1 | TRBV2 | TGTGCCAGAGGGACAGGAAATGAAAAACTGTTTTTT | CARGTGNEKLFF
. | TRBJ1-1 | TRBD1 | TRBV7-9 | TGTGCCAGCAGCCCAGGGGGGGAACCTGAAGCTTTCTTT | CASSPGGEPEAFF
few | TRBJ1-1 | TRBD1 | TRBV4-2 | TGTGCCAGCAGCCAAGATTTCGGGACAGGGGGCGGGACTGAAGCTTTCTTT | CASSQDFGTGGGTEAFF
. | TRBJ2-1 | . | TRBV7-2 | TGTGCCAGCCTAGACCGGGCGAGCTCCTACAATGAGCAGTTCTTC | CASLDRASSYNEQFF
few | TRBJ2-7 | TRBD2 | TRBV5-1 | TGCGCCAGCAGCCCCGGGACTAGCGGGACATCCGAGCAGTACTTC | CASSPGTSGTSEQYF
. | TRBJ2-1 | . | TRBV7-9 | TGTGCCAGCAGCGGACACCAGGGAGATGAGCAGTTCTTC | CASSGHQGDEQFF
. | TRBJ1-2 | . | TRBV20-1 | TGCAGTGCTAGAGATACTGACCGGAACTATGGCTACACCTTC | CSARDTDRNYGYTF
. | TRBJ2-7 | TRBD2 | TRBV3-1 | TGTGCCAGCAGCCAAGGGGCTAGCGGGAGGGGTAGGTCCTACGAGCAGTACTTC | CASSQGASGRGRSYEQYF
. | TRBJ2-3 | . | TRBV3-1 | TGTGCCAGCAGCCACCTAGGCAGGTTGGGGACTTCCACAGATACGCAGTATTTT | CASSHLGRLGTSTDTQYF
. | TRBJ1-5 | . | TRBV29-1 | TGCAGCGTCTCAACAGGGCCTGATCAGCCCCAGCATTTT | CSVSTGPDQPQHF
. | TRBJ1-1 | . | TRBV30 | TGTGCCTGGAGTGTACTCGTAGGGTGGACTGAAGCTTTCTTT | CAWSVLVGWTEAFF
. | TRBJ2-1 | . | TRBV6-6 | TGTGCCACCAATCCGGGTGGGGGGATAGCCTACAATGAGCAGTTCTTC | CATNPGGGIAYNEQFF
few | TRBJ1-5 | TRBD1 | TRBV4-1 | TGCGCCAGCAGCCAAGAAGGGGGACAGGGTCAGCCCCAGCATTTT | CASSQEGGQGQPQHF
few | TRBJ1-6 | . | TRBV28 | TGTGCCAGCAGGTTCGGGAGCTCCTATAATTCACCCCTCCACTTT | CASRFGSSYNSPLHF
. | TRBJ1-5 | TRBD1 | TRBV25-1 | TGTGCCAGCTCAAACCGGACAGGGGAGGTTCCCCAGCATTTT | CASSNRTGEVPQHF